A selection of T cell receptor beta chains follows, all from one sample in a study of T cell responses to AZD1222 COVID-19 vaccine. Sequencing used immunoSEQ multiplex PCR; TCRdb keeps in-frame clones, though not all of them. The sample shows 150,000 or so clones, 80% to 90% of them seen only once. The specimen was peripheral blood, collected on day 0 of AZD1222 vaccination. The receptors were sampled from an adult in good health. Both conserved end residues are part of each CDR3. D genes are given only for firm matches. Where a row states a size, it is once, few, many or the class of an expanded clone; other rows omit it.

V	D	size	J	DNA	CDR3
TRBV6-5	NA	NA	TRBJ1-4	TGTGCCAGCAGATCGACGGTGATTGGTGAAAAACTGTTTTTT	CASRSTVIGEKLFF
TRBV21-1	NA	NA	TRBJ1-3	TGTGCCAGCAGCAAAGAGGGCAACACAGAGAACACCATATATTTT	CASSKEGNTENTIYF
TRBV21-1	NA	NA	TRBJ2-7	TGTGCCAGCAGCAAAGATAACAGGGAAGGTTCCTCCCCCTACGAGCAGTACTTC	CASSKDNREGSSPYEQYF
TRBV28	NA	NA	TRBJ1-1	TGTGCCAGCAGTCCCCCGACACAAAACACTGAAGCTTTCTTT	CASSPPTQNTEAFF
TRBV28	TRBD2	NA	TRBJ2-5	TGTGCCAGCAGTTTGGAGGGAGGGGAGACCCAGTACTTC	CASSLEGGETQYF
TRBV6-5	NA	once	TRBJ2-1	TGTGCCAGCAAGAGGGGCGGCTCCTACAATGAGCAGTTCTTC	CASKRGGSYNEQFF
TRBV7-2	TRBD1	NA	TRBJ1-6	TGTGCCAGCAGCTACGACAGGGGCGGTTCACCCCTCCACTTT	CASSYDRGGSPLHF
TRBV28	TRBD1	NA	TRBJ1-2	TGTGCCAGCAGCCGGGACAGTTTGGGTGGCTACACCTTC	CASSRDSLGGYTF
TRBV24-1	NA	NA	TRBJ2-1	TGTGCCACCAGTGATTTCCCCGGTGAGCAGTTCTTC	CATSDFPGEQFF
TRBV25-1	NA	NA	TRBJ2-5	TGTGCCAGAACTCGCACAAAGGGGGTCAGGTACCAAGAGACCCAGTACTTC	CARTRTKGVRYQETQYF
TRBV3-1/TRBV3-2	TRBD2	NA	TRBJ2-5	TGTGCCAGCAGCCAAGTAAACGCCGTTCGGCTAGCGGGAGGGGAGACCCAGTACTTC	CASSQVNAVRLAGGETQYF
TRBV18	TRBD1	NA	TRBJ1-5	TGTGCCAGCTCACCCGCTGGGTCAGGGGGCGCGATAAGGCCCCAGCATTTT	CASSPAGSGGAIRPQHF
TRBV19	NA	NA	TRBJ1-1	TGTGCCAGTAGCAACGACGCCGGCACTGAAGCTTTCTTT	CASSNDAGTEAFF
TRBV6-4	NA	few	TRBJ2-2	TGTGCCAGCAGTGCAGGGGACACCGGGGAGCTGTTTTTT	CASSAGDTGELFF
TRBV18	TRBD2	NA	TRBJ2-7	TGTGCCAGCTCACCACCGGGACTAGCGGCCTACGAGCAGTACTTC	CASSPPGLAAYEQYF
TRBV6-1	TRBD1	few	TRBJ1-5	TGTGCCAGCAGTGAAGGACAGGGGGCGATTCAGCCCCAGCATTTT	CASSEGQGAIQPQHF
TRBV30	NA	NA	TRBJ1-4	TGTGCCTGGAGTCAGGGGACGGGACTGTTTTTT	CAWSQGTGLFF
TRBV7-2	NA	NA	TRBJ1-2	TGTGCCAGCAGCACCCAAGGGAACTATGGCTACACCTTC	CASSTQGNYGYTF
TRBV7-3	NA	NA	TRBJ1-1	TGTGCCAGCAGCTTAAAAGATACGGGGATGGGGAACACTGAAGCTTTCTTT	CASSLKDTGMGNTEAFF
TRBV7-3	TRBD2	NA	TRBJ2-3	TGTGCCAGCAGCTTAGTTGGACTAGCGGGATCCTCAGATACGCAGTATTTT	CASSLVGLAGSSDTQYF
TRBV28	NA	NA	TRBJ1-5	TGTGCCAGCACCGGACAGAACAATCAGCCCCAGCATTTT	CASTGQNNQPQHF
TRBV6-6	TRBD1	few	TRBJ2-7	TGTGCCAGCAGTTTCCTCGGACAGGGGTCAACCTACGAGCAGTACTTC	CASSFLGQGSTYEQYF
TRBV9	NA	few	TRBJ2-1	TGTGCCAGCAGGCCAGGGGGGACGAATGAGCAGTTCTTC	CASRPGGTNEQFF
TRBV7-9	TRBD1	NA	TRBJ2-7	TGTGCCAGCAGCCCCCGGGACAGGGCCTACGAGCAGTACTTC	CASSPRDRAYEQYF
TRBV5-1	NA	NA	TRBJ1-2	TGCGCCAGCAGCTTAGACGGTGACTATGGCTACACCTTC	CASSLDGDYGYTF
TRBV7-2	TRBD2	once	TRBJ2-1	TGTGCCAGCAGTATGGGGCCAAGCGGGAGCGGGGTCAATGAGCAGTTCTTC	CASSMGPSGSGVNEQFF
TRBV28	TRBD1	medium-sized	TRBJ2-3	TGTGCCAGCAGTTTATCAACAGGGGGCTTGGTAGATACGCAGTATTTT	CASSLSTGGLVDTQYF
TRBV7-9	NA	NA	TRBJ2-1	TGTGCCAGCAGCTTACCCCTAGCGAGGGGCTTTGAGCAGTTCTTC	CASSLPLARGFEQFF
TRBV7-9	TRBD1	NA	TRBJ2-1	TGTGCCAGCAGCCTAGTGGGCAGGGGGCTAGCGTCCTACAATGAGCAGTTCTTC	CASSLVGRGLASYNEQFF
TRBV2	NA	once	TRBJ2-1	TGTGCCAGCAGATATAGGGGGGACTACTACAATGAGCAGTTCTTC	CASRYRGDYYNEQFF
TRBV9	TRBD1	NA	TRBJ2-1	TGTGCCAGCAGCGAGACAGGGTGGGCCTACAATGAGCAGTTCTTC	CASSETGWAYNEQFF
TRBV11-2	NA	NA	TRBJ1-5	TGTGCCAGCAGCCCTAGGACGGGAAGCAATCAGCCCCAGCATTTT	CASSPRTGSNQPQHF
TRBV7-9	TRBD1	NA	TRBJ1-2	TGTGCCAGCAGCCCCCGGACAGGGATGCGCTATGGCTACACCTTC	CASSPRTGMRYGYTF
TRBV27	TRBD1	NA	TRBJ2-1	TGTGCCAGCAGTCGGGATACAGGGGAAAGCTCCTACAATGAGCAGTTCTTC	CASSRDTGESSYNEQFF
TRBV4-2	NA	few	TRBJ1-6	TGTGCCAGCAGCCACAACAGGGCAGCCAATTCACCCCTCCACTTT	CASSHNRAANSPLHF
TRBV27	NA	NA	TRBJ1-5	TGTGCCAGCAGTTTAGGCAGGGGCAATCAGCCCCAGCATTTT	CASSLGRGNQPQHF
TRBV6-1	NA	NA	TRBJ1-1	TGTGCCAGCAGTGAAGTGGCAGGGCGGACTGAAGCTTTCTTT	CASSEVAGRTEAFF
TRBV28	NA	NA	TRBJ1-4	TGTGCCAGCAGCGATTTCAGGGCGCGAGAAAAACTGTTTTTT	CASSDFRAREKLFF